These 26 T cell receptor beta chains share one sample of origin, sequenced in a study of CD8 T cells in Susac syndrome. Random hexamers served to reverse transcribe roughly 0.45 to 1 ug RNA. MiXCR, applied by TCRdb to the immunoSEQ multiplex PCR reads, yields one record per CDR3 protein. The sample lists roughly 80,000 distinct CDR3 sequences; around 94% were seen once. The sequenced material came from CD8+ T cells from PBMCs. The receptor source for this set is a human donor in good health.

The table lists this clonotype with a count of one. The chain joins TRBV27 to TRBJ2-7; a weak D match, TRBD2 (5 bases). The CDR3 is 16 amino acids. Per the germline V gene, CDR1 is MNHEY and CDR2 is SMNVEV (reference sequence). V lost 7 bases to trimming and J lost 3 bases, with 22 bases between them. The CDR3 DNA is TGTGCCAGCAACCCGACATCCGGGGAGTTTTACTACGAGCAGTACTTC. Encoded protein: CASNPTSGEFYYEQYF.

The V and J genes are TRBV28 and TRBJ1-1; D is uncertain. With 6 bases removed from V and 11 bases from J, the gap between germline ends came to 16 bases. CDR1 is MDHEN, CDR2 SYDVKM, per germline. The CDR3 loop spans 12 amino acids. The CDR3 DNA reads TGTGCCAGCAGCCCTCTGACATTATCGGCTTTCTTT. Protein product: CASSPLTLSAFF. Using reference TRBV28 and TRBJ1-1 for the parts outside the CDR3, the full variable domain is DVKVTQSSRYLVKRTGEKVFLECVQDMDHENMFWYRQDPGLGLRLIYFSYDVKMKEKGDIPEGYSVSREKKERFSLILESASTNQTSMYLCASSPLTLSAFFGQGTRLTVV.

This rearrangement joins TRBV4-1 to TRBJ2-3; the match to TRBD2 covers 10 bases. Germline lookup yields CDR1 MGHRA and CDR2 YSYEKL. There are 15 residues in the CDR3. V lost 3 bases and J lost 2; bases outside the gene matches: 2. This CDR3 is CASSQSGGDTDTQYF. The DNA for the CDR3 is TGCGCCAGCAGCCAGAGCGGGGGGGACACAGATACGCAGTATTTT.

This clonotype has just one count. The V gene is TRBV4-3, the J gene TRBJ2-7, with D perhaps given as TRBD1 or TRBD2 (5 bases each). Germline values: CDR1 LGHNA, CDR2 YSLEER. This CDR3 comprises 18 residues. V was shortened by 0 bases and J by 0 bases, with 18 bases between the two germline ends. The CDR3 bases are TGCGCCAGCAGCCAAGATTTGGTTAGCGAAAGGGGCTCCTACGAGCAGTACTTC. It encodes CASSQDLVSERGSYEQYF.

Worth noting for this clonotype: The DNA is left out, because the CDR3 cannot be placed on it with certainty; the CDR3 is given as TCRdb lists it. The chain links TRBV7-5 to TRBJ2-7; the DNA was not compared with TRBD1, the D call given in the table. TRBV7-5 is a listed pseudogene. The CDR3 is made up of 19 amino acids, end residues included. The CDR3: CISVPEGKRGEGGSYEQYV.

The chain has TRBV5-6 and TRBJ1-4, with D unresolved. Trimming pared 0 bases from V and 8 bases from J, leaving 5 bases between. The CDR3 is made up of 12 amino acids. Germline CDR1 is SGHDT and CDR2 is YYEEEE. CDR3 loop: CASSLAYEKLFF. The CDR3 DNA reads TGTGCCAGCAGCTTGGCCTACGAAAAACTGTTTTTT.

V usage is TRBV20-1 and J usage is TRBJ2-1; no clear D. CDR1 is DFQATT, CDR2 SNEGSKA, per germline (reference sequence). V lost 5 bases and J lost 0, with 17 bases in between. This CDR3 spans 16 amino acids. In DNA form, the CDR3 reads TGCAGTGCTGGCCCCACTACCAAAAGCTCCTACAATGAGCAGTTCTTC. Its translation: CSAGPTTKSSYNEQFF.

J is TRBJ1-2 and V is TRBV27; the match to TRBD1 covers 10 bases. This CDR3 contains 13 residues. Trimming at V came to 3 bases and at J to 8 bases, leaving 3 bases not matched to a gene. Per germline, CDR1 MNHEY and CDR2 SMNVEV (reference sequence). In DNA form, the CDR3 reads TGTGCCAGCAGTTTGGGGACAGGGGTAGGCTACACCTTC. Translated, it gives CASSLGTGVGYTF.

This clonotype was seen a single time. CDR3 in DNA: TGTGCCAGCAGCTTAAACGGATACGAGCAGTACTTC. Its translation is CASSLNGYEQYF. The V and J genes are TRBV7-2 and TRBJ2-7; D remains ambiguous. With 2 bases removed from V and 4 bases from J, the gap between germline ends came to 6 bases. CDR1 is SGHTA, CDR2 FQGNSA, per germline. CDR3 size: 12 residues.

The chain recombines TRBV7-9 with TRBJ1-2; weak D call: TRBD1 (5 bases). CDR1 and CDR2 (germline): SEHNR, FQNEAQ (reference sequence). The germline V and J ends were trimmed by 1 base and 0 bases, with 9 bases remaining between them. The CDR3 is 15 amino acids. CDR3 sequence: CASSLDRPTNYGYTF. The CDR3 nucleotides read TGTGCCAGCAGCTTAGACAGGCCTACTAACTATGGCTACACCTTC. Filled out from reference TRBV7-9 and TRBJ1-2, the complete variable domain reads DTGVSQNPRHKITKRGQNVTFRCDPISEHNRLYWYRQTLGQGPEFLTYFQNEAQLEKSRLLSDRFSAERPKGSFSTLEIQRTEQGDSAMYLCASSLDRPTNYGYTFGSGTRLTVV.

This chain joins TRBV9 and TRBJ2-2, with no clear D. Germline CDR1 SGDLS, CDR2 YYNGEE. The CDR3 consists of 14 residues. The V end lost 2 bases, the J end lost 0 bases, and 5 bases lay between the germline ends. CDR3 in DNA: TGTGCCAGCAGCGTCAACCCGAACACCGGGGAGCTGTTTTTT. This codes for CASSVNPNTGELFF.

The chain combines TRBV20-1 with TRBJ2-7, with TRBD2 as a possible D gene (5 bases). The CDR3 spans 16 residues. Trimming stripped 1 base from V and 6 bases from J, with 22 bases between. CDR1 DFQATT and CDR2 SNEGSKA come from the germline V gene (reference sequence). CDR3 sequence reads: CSARVPSPGSVREQYV. CDR3 sequence (DNA): TGCAGTGCTAGAGTTCCCTCTCCGGGGTCAGTGCGCGAGCAGTACGTC.

The chain employs TRBV20-1 and TRBJ2-1; D call uncertain. The CDR3 runs to 12 residues. Per the germline V gene, CDR1 is DFQATT and CDR2 is SNEGSKA (reference sequence). Deletions cut 4 bases from V and 1 base from J, with 5 bases between. In DNA form, the CDR3 reads TGCAGTGCTAAGGAGTCCTACAATGAGCAGTTCTTC. Amino acids: CSAKESYNEQFF.

The chain recombines TRBV25-1 with TRBJ1-2, with D possibly being TRBD1 (6 bases). The CDR3 covers 13 residues. Trimming took 3 bases from V and 4 from J, leaving 9 bases between them. Per germline, CDR1 MGHDK and CDR2 SYGVNS. CDR3 sequence (DNA): TGTGCCAGCAGTGATGGGGGCACCTATGGCTACACCTTC. Translated, it gives CASSDGGTYGYTF.

This chain joins TRBV28 and TRBJ2-1, with 9 bases matching TRBD1. The CDR3 runs to 15 residues. V was clipped by 8 bases and J by 8 bases; unmatched bases: 13. CDR1 is MDHEN and CDR2 is SYDVKM in the germline V gene. The CDR3 bases are TGTGCCAGCGCGCAGTATAGGGACAGGGTCGATGAGCAGTTCTTC. This gives the protein CASAQYRDRVDEQFF.

The rearrangement uses TRBV2 and TRBJ2-7; D gene ambiguous. Germline CDR1 SNHLY, CDR2 FYNNEI. The CDR3 is 11 amino acids. V lost 7 bases, J lost 4 bases, and 8 bases lay in between. CDR3 residues: CASNPPYEQYF. The CDR3 DNA follows: TGTGCCAGCAACCCCCCATACGAGCAGTACTTC.

The chain carries TRBV28 and TRBJ2-1; D is unclear. Per germline, CDR1 MDHEN and CDR2 SYDVKM. The CDR3 totals 13 residues. V lost 5 bases and J lost 4, with 9 bases in between. The CDR3 nucleotides read TGTGCCAGCAGTCCCACCTATTACAATGAGCAGTTCTTC. Protein sequence: CASSPTYYNEQFF.

This chain uses TRBV14 with TRBJ2-3; the D gene is possibly TRBD2 (6 bases). Deletions cut 1 base from V and 2 bases from J, with 16 bases between. This CDR3 contains 17 residues. Germline V gene sequence: CDR1 SGHDN, CDR2 FVKESK. Here the CDR3 reads CASSQVFGEDSTDTQYF. The CDR3 nucleotides read TGTGCCAGCAGCCAAGTGTTCGGGGAGGATTCCACAGATACGCAGTATTTT.

This rearrangement joins TRBV5-1 to TRBJ2-6; TRBD2 might be the D (6 bases). The ends were cut back, 3 bases at V and 0 bases at J, with 13 bases in the middle. CDR3 size: 17 residues. Germline assignment: CDR1 SGHRS and CDR2 YFSETQ. The DNA of the CDR3 is TGCGCCAGCAGCTCGGAGGGGCCGCGCTCTGGGGCCAACGTCCTGACTTTC. Amino acid sequence: CASSSEGPRSGANVLTF.

The gene calls are TRBV27 and TRBJ1-2; 8 positions agree with TRBD1. Germline CDR1 reads MNHEY; CDR2 reads SMNVEV (reference sequence). Trimming cost V 4 bases and J 8 bases; bases outside gene matches: 9. The CDR3 length is 14 residues. The CDR3 reads CASSSTQGAGGYTF. The CDR3 DNA follows: TGTGCCAGCAGTTCTACCCAGGGGGCTGGCGGCTACACCTTC.

The chain has TRBV6-5 and TRBJ1-2; D perhaps matches TRBD1 (6 bases). This CDR3 has 14 amino acids. V lost 2 bases, J lost 1 base, and 8 bases lay in between. The germline CDR1 and CDR2 sequences are MNHEY and SVGAGI. The CDR3 loop is CASSYLDSNYGYTF. In nucleotides, the CDR3 is TGTGCCAGCAGTTACCTGGACAGTAACTATGGCTACACCTTC.

The V and J genes are TRBV7-9 and TRBJ1-3; TRBD1 agrees at 8 bases. The trim removed 0 bases at V and 8 bases at J, leaving 6 bases unmatched. Germline V lookup: CDR1 SEHNR, CDR2 FQNEAQ (reference sequence). This CDR3 is 15 amino acids long. The CDR3 sequence is CASSLADRGFDTIYF. CDR3 bases: TGTGCCAGCAGCTTAGCCGACAGGGGTTTTGACACCATATATTTT.

This clonotype was observed once. The chain links TRBV4-1 to TRBJ2-3, with D perhaps TRBD2 (6 bases). From germline, CDR1 is MGHRA and CDR2 YSYEKL. The CDR3 totals 14 residues. V was clipped by 1 base and J by 2 bases, with 7 bases between them. This CDR3 is CASSQVDYTDTQYF. The DNA for the CDR3 is TGCGCCAGCAGCCAAGTGGACTACACAGATACGCAGTATTTT.

This rearrangement joins TRBV28 to TRBJ2-5, with 7 bases fitting TRBD1. The CDR3 spans 15 residues. The junction had 9 bases not matched to a gene; V was cut back by 5 bases and J by 3 bases. Germline V gene sequence: CDR1 MDHEN, CDR2 SYDVKM. CDR3 protein: CASSPPPGTEETQYF. CDR3 DNA: TGTGCCAGCAGTCCTCCCCCCGGGACAGAAGAGACCCAGTACTTC.

The gene calls are TRBV29-1 and TRBJ2-1, with 14 bases matching TRBD2. The length of the CDR3 is 15 residues. Germline CDR1 reads SQVTM; CDR2 reads ANQGSEA. J gave up 2 bases and V 5 bases, and 2 bases lay outside the gene matches. The CDR3 DNA reads TGCAGCGTTTCGGGACTAGCGGGGGCCTACAATGAGCAGTTCTTC. Residues: CSVSGLAGAYNEQFF.

The J gene is TRBJ2-7, the V gene TRBV21-1. TRBV21-1 is a pseudogene. The CDR3 has 13 amino acids. This CDR3 is CASSNLCPYEQYV. The CDR3 nucleotides read TGTGCCAGCAGCAACCTCTGCCCCTACGAGCAGTACGTC.